A selection of T cell receptor beta chains follows, all from one sample in a study of blood T cells in healthy people across ages. One entry per CDR3 protein results from TCRdb running MiXCR on the 5' RACE reads. The sample includes 650,000 to 950,000 distinct CDR3 sequences, approximately 44% seen only once; the top ten take around 21%. Input material: blood. These receptors were obtained from a man aged 60-69 years in good health. CDR3s leave out the opening cysteine and the closing phenylalanine or tryptophan. The size of a clone is reported for some rows only, either as once, few or many, or as a class for expanded clones.

J: TRBJ2-7
size: few
V: TRBV6-2/TRBV6-3
CDR3: ASSYLNLEQY

J: TRBJ1-1
size: .
V: TRBV7-2
CDR3: ASSLSSRHTEAF

J: TRBJ2-3
size: many
V: TRBV9
CDR3: ASSTSVTDTQY

J: .
size: .
V: TRBV11-2
CDR3: ASSGRGSLWYEQY

J: TRBJ2-5
size: .
V: TRBV7-6
CDR3: ASSGSGAGRGGTQY

J: TRBJ2-5
size: few
V: TRBV15
CDR3: ATSRPSGAKETQY

J: TRBJ2-3
size: .
V: TRBV28
CDR3: ASSLSGVGADTQY

J: TRBJ1-2
size: .
V: TRBV5-1
CDR3: ASSPGNARDGYT

J: TRBJ2-6
size: .
V: TRBV18
CDR3: ASSPTDGANVLT

J: TRBJ2-3
size: .
V: TRBV20-1
CDR3: SARDLRRTPDTQY

J: TRBJ1-6
size: many
V: TRBV9
CDR3: ASSVRGGHSPLH

J: TRBJ2-5
size: once
V: TRBV9
CDR3: ASSVDKGETQY

J: TRBJ2-1
size: .
V: TRBV29-1
CDR3: SVIPGQGGNEQF

J: TRBJ2-7
size: few
V: TRBV20-1
CDR3: SANGESYEQY

J: TRBJ2-7
size: .
V: TRBV6-2/TRBV6-3
CDR3: ASSSRGGAYEQY

J: TRBJ2-1
size: .
V: TRBV6-2/TRBV6-3
CDR3: ASQKGGLPNEQF

J: TRBJ1-4
size: .
V: TRBV28
CDR3: ASSRWGAGSEKLF

J: TRBJ1-6
size: few
V: TRBV29-1
CDR3: SARTGNENSPLH

J: TRBJ2-1
size: many
V: TRBV7-2
CDR3: ASSYGTGNEQF

J: TRBJ2-5
size: .
V: TRBV5-6
CDR3: ASSLGTRWETQY

J: TRBJ2-5
size: few
V: TRBV9
CDR3: ASSVDRGGREETQY

J: TRBJ2-7
size: many
V: TRBV29-1
CDR3: SVEVRDRASYEQY

J: .
size: .
V: TRBV6-6
CDR3: ASSYSQAGGYQETQF

J: TRBJ2-4
size: .
V: TRBV14
CDR3: ASSLNSAAKNIQY

J: TRBJ2-3
size: few
V: TRBV7-2
CDR3: ASSLGLAGEQRGTQY

J: TRBJ2-7
size: .
V: TRBV7-2
CDR3: ASSRTSGDAYEQY

J: TRBJ2-5
size: .
V: TRBV20-1
CDR3: SASGTREGTQY